Here is one T cell receptor beta chain with its context. The germline gene is not matched at one end of the junction; a read error may be the cause. This specimen comes from a study of blood T cell repertoires in COVID-19. CDR3 length: 14 amino acids. Germline V lookup: CDR1 SSHAT, CDR2 FNYEAQ (reference sequence). Before being deemed recovered, Cohort 3 donors had two negative PCRs, clearance, or symptom resolution. Clones were sequenced by immunoSEQ multiplex PCR, and TCRdb holds only the in-frame ones, with some missing. Of 300,000 to 450,000 clones listed, 88% are singletons. This clonotype was sampled from a woman aged 18-29 years who had recovered from COVID-19. The chain joins TRBV7-7 to TRBJ1-1; the D gene is possibly TRBD1 (5 bases). Sequences were obtained from PBMCs or T cells enriched from blood (not recorded which). CDR3 sequence (DNA): TGTGCTAGCAGCTTATGGGGGGAGAACACTGAAGCTTTCTTT. Amino acid sequence: CASSLWGENTEAFF. Full variable domain (remainder filled in from reference TRBV7-7 and TRBJ1-1): GAGVSQSPRYKVTKRGQDVTLRCDPISSHATLYWYQQALGQGPEFLTYFNYEAQPDKSGLPSDRFSAERPEGSISTLTIQRTEQRDSAMYRCASSLWGENTEAFFGQGTRLTVV.